This TCR beta chain was obtained from a study of blood T cell repertoires in COVID-19. For the study at large: Specimens from acute and convalescent COVID-19 originated in the United States, Italy and Spain. In each case, the material was cDNA or gDNA derived from T cells, B-cell-depleted T cells, or PBMCs.

Germline V gives CDR1 SGHRS, CDR2 YFSETQ. Trimming pared 4 bases from V and 2 bases from J, leaving 15 bases between. CDR3 length: 15 residues. The Seattle site enrolled patients during active infection and followed them longitudinally. Authors' methods: Nucleated cell counts were estimated from reference gene primer amplification. Libraries were prepared by immunoSEQ multiplex PCR; TCRdb keeps only in-frame clonotypes and omits some of them. The V and J calls and the clone size are those of that table, but D and trimming were determined from the DNA. The sample holds some 360,000 clones, roughly 87% seen once. This clone showed up just once.

The sequence was obtained from a woman aged 60 to 75 with COVID-19, enrolled during active disease. The specimen was peripheral blood. J is TRBJ1-1 and V is TRBV5-1, with unresolved D. The CDR3 loop reads CASSPPAGSNTEAFF. The CDR3 DNA reads as TGCGCCAGCAGCCCACCAGCGGGGAGTAACACTGAAGCTTTCTTT.